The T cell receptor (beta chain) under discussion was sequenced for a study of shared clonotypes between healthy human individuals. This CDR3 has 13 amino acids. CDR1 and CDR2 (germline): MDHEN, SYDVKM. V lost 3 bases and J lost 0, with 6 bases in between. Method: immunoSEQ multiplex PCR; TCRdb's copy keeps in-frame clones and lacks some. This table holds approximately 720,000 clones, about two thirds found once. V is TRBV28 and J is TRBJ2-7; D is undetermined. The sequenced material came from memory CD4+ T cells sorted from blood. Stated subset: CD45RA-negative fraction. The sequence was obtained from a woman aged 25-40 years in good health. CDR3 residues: CASSFGPSYEQYF. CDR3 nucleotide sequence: TGTGCCAGCAGTTTTGGACCCTCCTACGAGCAGTACTTC.